This is a list of T cell receptor beta chains from one sample in a study of control samples from healthy donors and cancer patients. TCRdb's table, derived via immunoSEQ multiplex PCR, lists solely in-frame clones and lacks some. The table lists over 100,000 clones, about 92% of them singletons. The sequenced sample consisted of blood. These receptors originate from a woman between 50 and 59 years old in good health. Each CDR3 is given with its conserved first and last residue. Each record gives: clone size, D gene, V gene, J gene, CDR3 DNA, CDR3 protein. The D gene is left open where the match is weak. Size tells how often a clone was seen (once, few, many) or the class of an expanded clone, and some rows leave it out.

>.|.|TRBV2|TRBJ2-5
TGTGCCAGCAGTCCCGAGTTAGGCGTTCTACAGTACTTC
CASSPELGVLQYF
>.|TRBD2|TRBV10-3|TRBJ2-1
TGTGCCATCAGGCGGACTAGCGGGGGCGCAAGCTCCTACAATGAGCAGTTCTTC
CAIRRTSGGASSYNEQFF
>.|.|TRBV5-6|TRBJ1-2
TGTGCCAGCAGCCTGCCGAACAATATTATAAGAGACTATGGCTACACCTTC
CASSLPNNIIRDYGYTF
>.|.|TRBV2|TRBJ2-7
TGTGCCAGCAGGAAAGACAGGTCCGAGCAGTACTTC
CASRKDRSEQYF
>.|TRBD2|TRBV19|TRBJ2-7
TGTGCCAGTAGTCCTAGCGGGCCCTACGAGCAGTACTTC
CASSPSGPYEQYF
>.|.|TRBV11-2|TRBJ1-3
TGTGCCAGCAGCTACCGGACTGGAAACACCATATATTTT
CASSYRTGNTIYF
>.|.|TRBV6-6|TRBJ1-1
TGTGCCAGCAGCCGTACGGCCGTAACTGAAGCTTTCTTT
CASSRTAVTEAFF
>.|.|TRBV30|TRBJ1-5
TGTGCCTGGAGCCTCGGGACATTCTTTCAGCCCCAGCATTTT
CAWSLGTFFQPQHF
>.|.|TRBV29-1|TRBJ1-5
TGCAGCGTTGGGACAAGCAATCAGCCCCAGCATTTT
CSVGTSNQPQHF
>.|TRBD1|TRBV7-8|TRBJ2-7
TGTGCCAGCAGCTTAGAGACAGGGGTTACCTACGAGCAGTACTTC
CASSLETGVTYEQYF
>.|.|TRBV10-3|TRBJ1-2
TGTGCCATCAGAGGGCAGGCTGGCGGCTACACCTTC
CAIRGQAGGYTF
>.|.|TRBV5-1|TRBJ1-2
TGCGCCAGCAGCTTGGAGGGAAAACCGTTCTATGGCTACACCTTC
CASSLEGKPFYGYTF
>.|TRBD1|TRBV7-2|TRBJ1-2
TGTGCCAGCAGCACTATACAGGGGAACTATGGCTACACCTTC
CASSTIQGNYGYTF
>.|.|TRBV30|TRBJ2-7
TGTGCCTGGAGTGTCTTATTGGGTTACGAGCAGTACTTC
CAWSVLLGYEQYF
>once|.|TRBV2|TRBJ2-7
TGTGCCAGCAGTGAATCTCACCATACGGCCTACGAGCAGTACTTC
CASSESHHTAYEQYF
>.|TRBD2|TRBV6-6|TRBJ2-7
TGTGCCAGCAAGGGCAGGCGGGAGAACGAGCAGTACTTC
CASKGRRENEQYF
>.|.|TRBV19|TRBJ1-1
TGTGCCAGTACTAGGCGGGGGGAAACTGAAGCTTTCTTT
CASTRRGETEAFF
>.|.|TRBV6-6|TRBJ2-2
TGTGCCAGCAGCCCTGGAACGACGAACACCGGGGAGCTGTTTTTT
CASSPGTTNTGELFF
>.|.|TRBV5-1|TRBJ2-1
TGCGCCAGCAGCTTGGGGGTCAGCTCCTACAATGAGCAGTTCTTC
CASSLGVSSYNEQFF
>.|.|TRBV28|TRBJ1-1
TGTGCCAGCAGTTCGTGGACAGAAGGCACTGAAGCTTTCTTT
CASSSWTEGTEAFF
>.|.|TRBV2|TRBJ1-3
TGTGCCAGCACCAAAGAGGGTAGTACTGGAAACACCATATATTTT
CASTKEGSTGNTIYF
>few|TRBD1|TRBV27|TRBJ1-6
TGTGCCAGCAGTCCCCGACAGGGCTCACCCCTCCACTTT
CASSPRQGSPLHF
>.|TRBD2|TRBV28|TRBJ2-3
TGTGCCAGCAGTCCTAGCGGGACGGGGTCAGATACGCAGTATTTT
CASSPSGTGSDTQYF
>.|TRBD1|TRBV5-1|TRBJ1-1
TGCGCCAGCAGCTCGGGACAGATGAACACTGAAGCTTTCTTT
CASSSGQMNTEAFF
>.|.|TRBV7-9|TRBJ1-1
TGTGCCAGCAGCTTAGGGATGGGGGCAGGAAACACTGAAGCTTTCTTT
CASSLGMGAGNTEAFF
>.|.|TRBV7-6|TRBJ2-5
TGTGCCAGCAGCTTAACCACAGAGACCCAGTACTTC
CASSLTTETQYF
>.|.|TRBV24-1|TRBJ2-1
TGTGCCACCAGTTTCAGTCCCTACAATGAGCAGTTCTTC
CATSFSPYNEQFF
>.|TRBD1|TRBV28|TRBJ1-2
TGTGCCAGCAGTTTACTCGGACAGGGTGGGTATGGCTACACCTTC
CASSLLGQGGYGYTF
>.|.|TRBV5-1|TRBJ2-3
TGCGCCAGCAGCTTGGCCCCGGCGGGGGCCACAGATACGCAGTATTTT
CASSLAPAGATDTQYF
>.|TRBD1|TRBV14|TRBJ1-1
TGTGCCAGCAGCCCGTTAGGACAGGGGGCTACTGAAGCTTTCTTT
CASSPLGQGATEAFF
>.|.|TRBV11-2|TRBJ2-7
TGTGCCAGCAGCTTAGCTCACCACGAGCAGTACTTC
CASSLAHHEQYF
>.|TRBD1|TRBV6-1|TRBJ1-1
TGTGCCAGCAGTGAGACAGGGGGGACGGTGAACACTGAAGCTTTCTTT
CASSETGGTVNTEAFF
>.|TRBD1|TRBV29-1|TRBJ1-1
TGCAGCGTGACGACAGGGGGGAACACTGAAGCTTTCTTT
CSVTTGGNTEAFF
>.|.|TRBV19|TRBJ1-4
TGTGCCAGCCTTGACACAGGGAGGTCGAATGAAAAACTGTTTTTT
CASLDTGRSNEKLFF
>once|TRBD1|TRBV6-6|TRBJ2-7
TGTGCCAGCAGATCAGGGGGCTACGAGCAGTACTTC
CASRSGGYEQYF
>.|TRBD2|TRBV9|TRBJ2-7
TGTGCCAGCAGTGAGGGACCCAGCGGGAGCCCAGGTTGGGAGCAGTACTTC
CASSEGPSGSPGWEQYF
>.|.|TRBV6-5|TRBJ1-2
TGTGCCAGCACCTCGGGGGACGGATCCTTTAGCTACACCTTC
CASTSGDGSFSYTF
>.|TRBD1|TRBV19|TRBJ1-6
TGTGCCAGTACCCAACGAGGGACAGGGGGTTCACCCCTCCACTTT
CASTQRGTGGSPLHF
>.|TRBD1|TRBV18|TRBJ1-6
TGTGCCAGCTCACCACGATGGGACAGCTATAATTCACCCCTCCACTTT
CASSPRWDSYNSPLHF
>once|.|TRBV30|TRBJ2-1
TGTGCCTGGACTAGGGGGGGCCTCGGCGATGAGCAGTTCTTC
CAWTRGGLGDEQFF
>.|.|TRBV27|TRBJ1-1
TGTGCCAGCAGTTTAACAGGACTGAACACTGAAGCTTTCTTT
CASSLTGLNTEAFF
>.|TRBD2|TRBV2|TRBJ2-3
TGTGCCAGCCCCCCTAGCGGAGACACAGATACGCAGTATTTT
CASPPSGDTDTQYF
>.|.|TRBV12-3/TRBV12-4|TRBJ1-2
TGTGCCAGCGCGTCGGGAAGCGGCTATGGCTACACCTTC
CASASGSGYGYTF
>.|TRBD2|TRBV15|TRBJ2-5
TGTGCCACCAGCAGAGGGACTAGTAGGGAGACCCAGTACTTC
CATSRGTSRETQYF
>.|.|TRBV6-5|TRBJ1-3
TGTGCCAGCAGTTACACAGGGTCTGGAAACACCATATATTTT
CASSYTGSGNTIYF
>.|.|TRBV28|TRBJ2-3
TGTGCCAGCGGGCGGTGGCTAGGCGTGTTGTCGGATACGCAGTATTTT
CASGRWLGVLSDTQYF
>.|TRBD1|TRBV4-2|TRBJ1-2
TGTGCCAGCAGCCAAGCCCCAGGGGGCTACGATGGCTACACCTTC
CASSQAPGGYDGYTF
>.|.|TRBV28|TRBJ2-5
TGTGCCAGTAAAAACGGGGGCTACCAAGAGACCCAGTACTTC
CASKNGGYQETQYF